These 12 T cell receptor beta chains were all obtained from the same sample, sequenced in a study of cytomegalovirus exposure and HLA in healthy donors. The PCR used 60 Vbeta and 13 Jbeta primers. The table came from immunoSEQ multiplex PCR; TCRdb's copy has only in-frame clones and leaves some out. The sample lists 150,000 to 200,000 clones; just under 85% were seen once. Sequencing used PBMCs. The origin of the receptors is a girl between 10 and 17 years old in good health and CMV-seropositive.

This clone occurred a few times. The chain employs TRBV14 and TRBJ2-1, with a weak D call TRBD2 (5 bases). Trimming took off 2 bases at V and 9 bases at J, with 17 bases between the two ends. This CDR3 region has 15 residues. Germline V CDR1 and CDR2: SGHDN, FVKESK. CDR3 in amino acids: CASSQWLAGVIEQFF. The DNA for the CDR3 is TGTGCCAGCAGCCAATGGTTAGCCGGGGTGATTGAGCAGTTCTTC. The full variable domain, rest sourced from reference TRBV14 and TRBJ2-1, is EAGVTQFPSHSVIEKGQTVTLRCDPISGHDNLYWYRRVMGKEIKFLLHFVKESKQDESGMPNNRFLAERTGGTYSTLKVQPAELEDSGVYFCASSQWLAGVIEQFFGPGTRLTVL.

The chain carries TRBV7-9 and TRBJ2-7; D perhaps matches TRBD2 (6 bases). Trimming stripped 6 bases from V and 2 bases from J, with 11 bases between. Germline V gene lookup returns CDR1 SEHNR and CDR2 FQNEAQ (reference sequence). The CDR3 is made up of 13 amino acids. The CDR3 here is CASSTGGPYEQYF. The DNA for the CDR3 is TGTGCCAGCAGTACCGGGGGACCCTACGAGCAGTACTTC.

This chain links TRBV7-2 with TRBJ1-5; perhaps TRBD1 as D (5 bases). The CDR3 has 14 residues. Germline CDR1 SGHTA, CDR2 FQGNSA. V was pared by 5 bases and J by 5 bases, with 13 bases between. Here the CDR3 reads CASSHPQAYQPQHF. CDR3 bases: TGTGCCAGCAGCCACCCACAGGCTTATCAGCCCCAGCATTTT.

The chain couples TRBV6-6 to TRBJ1-2; D is unclear. V lost 10 bases to trimming and J lost 2 bases, with 8 bases between them. The germline V gene encodes CDR1 MNHNY and CDR2 SVGAGI (reference sequence). This CDR3 region has 11 residues. This CDR3 is CATGWNYGYTF. In DNA, the CDR3 is TGTGCCACCGGGTGGAACTATGGCTACACCTTC.

J is TRBJ1-1 and V is TRBV5-8, with TRBD1 as a possible D gene (5 bases). CDR3 length: 14 amino acids. The V end was cut by 1 base, the J end by 7 bases, with 14 bases between. Germline CDR1 SGHTS, CDR2 YDEGEE. CDR3 sequence reads: CASSLLAGNIEAFF. The CDR3 nucleotides read TGTGCCAGCAGCTTGCTTGCAGGGAATATTGAAGCTTTCTTT. Supplemented by reference TRBV5-8 and TRBJ1-1, the full variable domain reads EAGVTQSPTHLIKTRGQQATLRCSPISGHTSVYWYQQALGLGLQFLLWYDEGEERNRGNFPPRFSGRQFPNYSSELNVNALELEDSALYLCASSLLAGNIEAFFGQGTRLTVV.

This sequence joins TRBV11-2 and TRBJ2-7; no reliable D call. V was shortened by 1 base and J by 2 bases, with 12 bases between the two germline ends. Looked up from germline, CDR1 is SGHAT and CDR2 is FQNNGV. The CDR3 has 15 residues. The CDR3 DNA is TGTGCCAGCAGCTTAGTACGCAGAAACCCCTACGAGCAGTACTTC. This gives the protein CASSLVRRNPYEQYF.

The chain links TRBV7-8 to TRBJ1-5; weak D call: TRBD1 (5 bases). This CDR3 region has 16 residues. V lost 5 bases to trimming and J lost 0 bases, with 14 bases between them. The germline V gene has CDR1 SGHVS and CDR2 FQNEAQ. CDR3 coding DNA: TGTGCCAGCAGCCAGGGTGGTCTTTATAGCAATCAGCCCCAGCATTTT. Amino acid sequence: CASSQGGLYSNQPQHF.

This chain uses TRBV9 with TRBJ1-6, with D perhaps matching TRBD1 (6 bases). V was trimmed by 0 bases and J by 5 bases, leaving 9 bases between them. This CDR3 contains 15 residues. Germline CDR1 is SGDLS and CDR2 is YYNGEE. The CDR3 sequence is CASSVGAGDNSPLHF. DNA of the CDR3: TGTGCCAGCAGCGTAGGGGCAGGGGATAATTCACCCCTCCACTTT.

The table lists this clone with a count of one. The junction shows a germline mismatch at one end, possibly a read error. The V call is TRBV7-7, the J call TRBJ2-5; 8 bases are a match to TRBD2. CDR1 SSHAT and CDR2 FNYEAQ come from the germline V gene (reference sequence). The CDR3 totals 16 residues. CDR3 sequence reads: CASSFAGGDGRETQYF. As DNA, the CDR3 is TGTGCTAGCAGCTTCGCGGGGGGAGATGGGCGAGAGACCCAGTACTTC.

The chain has TRBV7-9 and TRBJ2-1, with 10 bases fitting TRBD2. The CDR3 covers 14 residues. J was trimmed by 7 bases and V by 5 bases; bases with no gene match: 5. Germline V gene sequence: CDR1 SEHNR, CDR2 FQNEAQ (reference sequence). CDR3 in amino acids: CASSTPSGGNEQFF. CDR3 sequence (DNA): TGTGCCAGCAGCACCCCTAGCGGGGGTAATGAGCAGTTCTTC.

This clone was seen just once. In DNA form, the CDR3 reads TGTGCCAGCAGGGGGATGACAGGGGGTCGTGGCAATCAGCCCCAGCATTTT. It specifies CASRGMTGGRGNQPQHF. The chain carries TRBV2 and TRBJ1-5; 9 positions match TRBD1. CDR3 length: 17 amino acids. The germline V gene encodes CDR1 SNHLY and CDR2 FYNNEI. Trimming cost V 6 bases and J 2 bases; bases outside gene matches: 11.

The chain combines TRBV6-6 with TRBJ1-6; TRBD1 matches 8 bases. The CDR3 extends over 13 amino acids. Trimming at V came to 5 bases and at J to 9 bases, leaving 3 bases not matched to a gene. Germline V gene sequence: CDR1 MNHNY, CDR2 SVGAGI (reference sequence). DNA of the CDR3: TGTGCCAGCAGTCAGGGGGCAGGTTCACCCCTCCACTTT. Encoded protein: CASSQGAGSPLHF.